These 21 T cell receptor beta chains were sequenced from one sample in a study of blood T cells in healthy people across ages. A sample-barcoded 5' primer and a J-beta primer mix were used in a second PCR of about 7 to 11 cycles. TCRdb re-analysed the 5' RACE reads in MiXCR, keeping a single row per CDR3 protein. There are approximately 800,000 distinct CDR3 sequences in the sample; roughly 64% occur only once, and approximately 21% lies in the top ten. Sequenced input: blood. The receptors derive from a man in his thirties or forties in good health.

The J gene is TRBJ2-6, the V gene TRBV25-1; maybe TRBD2 (5 bases). The CDR3 consists of 15 residues. Germline values: CDR1 MGHDK, CDR2 SYGVNS. The ends were cut back, 3 bases at V and 4 bases at J, with 10 bases in the middle. CDR3 nucleotides: TGTGCCAGCAGTGAGCGGCGGGCGGGGGCCAACGTCCTGACTTTC. Protein sequence: CASSERRAGANVLTF. Using reference TRBV25-1 and TRBJ2-6 for the parts outside the CDR3, the full variable domain is EADIYQTPRYLVIGTGKKITLECSQTMGHDKMYWYQQDPGMELHLIHYSYGVNSTEKGDLSSESTVSRIRTEHFPLTLESARPSHTSQYLCASSERRAGANVLTFGAGSRLTVL.

This chain links TRBV6-1 with TRBJ2-7; possibly TRBD1 for D (6 bases). The CDR3 is 15 residues long. Germline CDR1 is MNHNS and CDR2 is SASEGT. V was trimmed by 6 bases and J by 2 bases, leaving 17 bases between them. This CDR3 reads CASSGPPGQPYEQYF. CDR3 DNA: TGTGCCAGCAGCGGGCCCCCCGGACAGCCCTACGAGCAGTACTTC.

The rearrangement links TRBV6-5 to TRBJ1-2; 7 nucleotides agree with TRBD1. CDR1 is MNHEY, CDR2 SVGAGI, per germline. CDR3 length equals 13 residues. Trimming at V came to 6 bases and at J to 4 bases, leaving 5 bases not matched to a gene. CDR3 region: CASRPGTVYGYTF. The CDR3 DNA sequence: TGTGCCAGCAGGCCCGGGACAGTCTATGGCTACACCTTC.

The count of this clonotype is one. The rearrangement links TRBV20-1 to TRBJ2-1, with 9 positions matching TRBD1. Germline V gives CDR1 DFQATT, CDR2 SNEGSKA (reference sequence). CDR3 length equals 14 residues. The CDR3 loop reads CSSPPGQGIHEQFF. The CDR3 DNA sequence: TGCAGCTCCCCCCCGGGACAGGGTATACATGAGCAGTTCTTC.

The chain combines TRBV5-1 with TRBJ2-4, with 12 bases identical to TRBD2. The CDR3 covers 17 residues. Unmatched junction bases numbered 19, after V lost 5 bases and J lost 13 bases. CDR1 and CDR2 (germline): SGHRS, YFSETQ. The CDR3 spells CASSSTSGGAVRREQYF. In DNA form, the CDR3 reads TGCGCCAGCAGTTCGACTAGCGGGGGTGCAGTACGGAGGGAGCAGTACTTC. Variable domain in full (rest from reference TRBV5-1 and TRBJ2-4): KAGVTQTPRYLIKTRGQQVTLSCSPISGHRSVSWYQQTPGQGLQFLFEYFSETQRNKGNFPGRFSGRQFSNSRSEMNVSTLELGDSALYLCASSSTSGGAVRREQYFGAGTRLSVL.

V and J are TRBV3-1 and TRBJ1-2; D is unclear. Germline CDR1 is LGHDT and CDR2 is YNNKEL (reference sequence). The CDR3 contains 13 residues. The germline V and J ends were trimmed by 1 base and 5 bases, with 8 bases remaining between them. Here the CDR3 reads CASSQGGKYGYTF. CDR3 sequence (DNA): TGTGCCAGCAGCCAAGGAGGCAAATATGGCTACACCTTC.

This clonotype has more than one count but fewer than ten. The chain combines TRBV5-1 with TRBJ2-1; 11 nucleotides line up with TRBD2. Per the germline V gene, CDR1 is SGHRS and CDR2 is YFSETQ. V was pared by 2 bases and J by 5 bases, with 6 bases of the junction left unmatched. The CDR3 totals 16 residues. The CDR3 DNA reads as TGCGCCAGCAGCTTCGAAGGGACTAGCGGACACAATGAGCAGTTCTTC. Translation gives CASSFEGTSGHNEQFF.

This chain links TRBV4-2 with TRBJ2-7; TRBD2 might be the D (6 bases). V was cut by 2 bases and J by 6 bases, with 11 bases left in between. Per the germline V gene, CDR1 is LGHNA and CDR2 is YNFKEQ. The CDR3 is 13 amino acids. As DNA, the CDR3 is TGTGCCAGCAGCCAATTTCTGGGAGGCGAGCAGTACTTC. Translation: CASSQFLGGEQYF.

The chain is built from TRBV12-3 or TRBV12-4 and TRBJ2-3; 11 bases line up with TRBD2. J was trimmed by 2 bases and V by 6 bases; bases with no gene match: 4. CDR3 size: 15 residues. CDR3 DNA sequence: TGTGCCAGCAGACCTAGCGGGAGGTTCACAGATACGCAGTATTTT. Its translation: CASRPSGRFTDTQYF.

The chain joins TRBV7-8 to TRBJ2-7; TRBD2 might be the D (6 bases). This CDR3 contains 15 residues. V lost 2 bases and J lost 0, with 11 bases in between. The germline CDR1 and CDR2 sequences are SGHVS and FQNEAQ. CDR3 residues: CASSLPGGDSYEQYF. The CDR3, as DNA: TGTGCCAGCAGCTTACCTGGCGGGGACTCCTACGAGCAGTACTTC.

V and J are TRBV28 and TRBJ2-4; D could derive from TRBD1 or TRBD2 (5 bases each). The J call may not be correct, given that the DNA end is closer to TRBJ2-7. Germline assignment: CDR1 MDHEN and CDR2 SYDVKM. There are 14 residues in the CDR3. The CDR3 DNA reads TGTGCCAGCACCCGCGGGCAGGGAACCTACGAGCAGTACTTC. Translation gives CASTRGQGTYEQYF.

This chain connects TRBV28 to TRBJ2-5, with D maybe TRBD2 (5 bases). The CDR3 is 14 amino acids. Germline CDR1 reads MDHEN; CDR2 reads SYDVKM. With 5 bases removed from V and 9 bases from J, the gap between germline ends came to 19 bases. The CDR3 DNA reads TGTGCCAGCAGTCTAGGTGGCGAAAAGAGGGCCCAGTACTTC. Translation: CASSLGGEKRAQYF.

There are a few counts of this clonotype. The genes are TRBV20-1 and TRBJ2-1; D possibly corresponds to TRBD2 (6 bases). The V end was cut by 5 bases, the J end by 0 bases, with 17 bases between. The germline CDR1 and CDR2 sequences are DFQATT and SNEGSKA (reference sequence). The CDR3 has 16 residues. CDR3 nucleotides: TGCAGTGCTGCCGGGGGTGGCGGCCCCTCCTACAATGAGCAGTTCTTC. Protein: CSAAGGGGPSYNEQFF.

V and J are TRBV11-3 and TRBJ2-3; 10 nucleotides agree with TRBD2. This CDR3 has 14 residues. The V gene's germline CDR1 is SGHNT and CDR2 YENEEA. Unmatched junction bases numbered 5, after V lost 3 bases and J lost 8 bases. CDR3 coding DNA: TGTGCCAGCAGCTTGAATCCTAGCGGGGGTACGCAGTATTTT. Translation gives CASSLNPSGGTQYF.

This clonotype appeared a single time. The chain links TRBV5-6 to TRBJ2-1; TRBD2 might be the D (5 bases). V lost 4 bases to trimming and J lost 5 bases, with 16 bases between them. The germline gives CDR1 SGHDT, CDR2 YYEEEE. This CDR3 comprises 15 residues. The CDR3 DNA is TGTGCCAGCAGCCTGCTTAGTAGCGTCCACAATGAGCAGTTCTTC. Translating it yields CASSLLSSVHNEQFF.

The chain joins TRBV20-1 to TRBJ2-3, with 11 bases lining up with TRBD2. V trimming: 0 bases; J trimming: 0 bases; junction bases outside the gene matches: 5. The CDR3 spans 17 residues. Looked up from germline, CDR1 is DFQATT and CDR2 is SNEGSKA (reference sequence). The chain's CDR3 is CSARDRRTSGSTDTQYF. CDR3 bases: TGCAGTGCTAGAGACCGTCGGACTAGCGGGAGCACAGATACGCAGTATTTT.

This chain links TRBV5-1 with TRBJ2-7, with D uncertain. Germline V gene lookup returns CDR1 SGHRS and CDR2 YFSETQ. This CDR3 comprises 13 residues. Trimming pared 4 bases from V and 5 bases from J, leaving 13 bases between. In nucleotides, the CDR3 is TGCGCCAGCAGCCCAGACCCTGAGGACGAGCAGTACTTC. Its translation is CASSPDPEDEQYF.

This clonotype was found a few times. The rearrangement links TRBV5-1 to TRBJ2-5; maybe TRBD2 (7 bases). TRBJ2-7 matches the DNA end more closely, so the J call is doubtful. There are 17 residues in the CDR3. CDR1 and CDR2 (germline): SGHRS, YFSETQ. The CDR3 sequence: CASSLALRGGAPDEQYF. DNA for the CDR3: TGCGCCAGCAGCTTGGCCTTAAGAGGGGGGGCCCCGGACGAGCAGTACTTC.

CDR3 nucleotides: TGTGCCAGCAGCTTAGCGGGGGACACTCGAACGGGCTACGAGCAGTACTTC. Its protein is CASSLAGDTRTGYEQYF. V gene TRBV7-9 combines with J gene TRBJ2-7; weak D call: TRBD1 (6 bases). Germline CDR1 and CDR2: SEHNR and FQNEAQ (reference sequence). This CDR3 comprises 17 residues. Trimming removed 0 bases at V and 3 bases at J, with 18 bases between.

The V call is TRBV20-1, the J call TRBJ1-2; D might be TRBD1 (6 bases). CDR3 length equals 13 residues. V lost 0 bases and J lost 4, with 9 bases in between. Germline V gene lookup returns CDR1 DFQATT and CDR2 SNEGSKA (reference sequence). Here the CDR3 reads CSARDLGAYGYTF. Here the CDR3 DNA reads TGCAGTGCTAGAGATCTGGGGGCCTATGGCTACACCTTC.

The chain is built from TRBV5-8 and TRBJ2-7; no clear D gene. Germline CDR1 SGHTS, CDR2 YDEGEE. The CDR3 has 12 amino acids. Trimming shortened V by 4 bases and J by 2 bases, and 7 bases separated the two germline ends. The CDR3 bases are TGTGCCAGCAGCCGGAATACCTACGAGCAGTACTTC. The encoded protein is CASSRNTYEQYF.